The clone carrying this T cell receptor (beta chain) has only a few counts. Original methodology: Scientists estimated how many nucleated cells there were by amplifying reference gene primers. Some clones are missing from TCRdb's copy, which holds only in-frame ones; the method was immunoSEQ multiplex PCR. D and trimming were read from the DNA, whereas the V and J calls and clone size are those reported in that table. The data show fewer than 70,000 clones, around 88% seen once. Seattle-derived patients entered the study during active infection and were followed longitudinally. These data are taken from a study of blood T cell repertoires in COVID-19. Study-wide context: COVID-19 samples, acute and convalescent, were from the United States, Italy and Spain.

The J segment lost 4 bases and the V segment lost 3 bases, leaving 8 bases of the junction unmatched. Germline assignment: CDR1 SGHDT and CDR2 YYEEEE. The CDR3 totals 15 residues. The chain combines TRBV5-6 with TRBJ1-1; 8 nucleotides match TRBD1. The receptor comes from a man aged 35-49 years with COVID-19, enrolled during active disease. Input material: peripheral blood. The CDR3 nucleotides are TGTGCCAGCAGCTCTGGACAGGGAACGGGCACTGAAGCTTTCTTT. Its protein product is CASSSGQGTGTEAFF.